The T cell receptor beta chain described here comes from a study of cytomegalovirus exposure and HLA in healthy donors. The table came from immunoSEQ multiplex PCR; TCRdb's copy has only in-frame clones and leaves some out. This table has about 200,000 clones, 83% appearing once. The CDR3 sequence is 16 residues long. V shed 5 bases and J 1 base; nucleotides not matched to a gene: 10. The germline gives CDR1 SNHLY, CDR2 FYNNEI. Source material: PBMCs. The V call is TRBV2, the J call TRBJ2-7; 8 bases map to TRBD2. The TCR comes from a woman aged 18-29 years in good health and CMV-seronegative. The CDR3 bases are TGTGCCAGCAGTCTACCCCAGGAGCGGGAGTCCTACGAGCAGTACTTC. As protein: CASSLPQERESYEQYF. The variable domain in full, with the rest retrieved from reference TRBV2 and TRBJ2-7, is EPEVTQTPSHQVTQMGQEVILRCVPISNHLYFYWYRQILGQKVEFLVSFYNNEISEKSEIFDDQFSVERPDGSNFTLKIRSTKLEDSAMYFCASSLPQERESYEQYFGPGTRLTVT.